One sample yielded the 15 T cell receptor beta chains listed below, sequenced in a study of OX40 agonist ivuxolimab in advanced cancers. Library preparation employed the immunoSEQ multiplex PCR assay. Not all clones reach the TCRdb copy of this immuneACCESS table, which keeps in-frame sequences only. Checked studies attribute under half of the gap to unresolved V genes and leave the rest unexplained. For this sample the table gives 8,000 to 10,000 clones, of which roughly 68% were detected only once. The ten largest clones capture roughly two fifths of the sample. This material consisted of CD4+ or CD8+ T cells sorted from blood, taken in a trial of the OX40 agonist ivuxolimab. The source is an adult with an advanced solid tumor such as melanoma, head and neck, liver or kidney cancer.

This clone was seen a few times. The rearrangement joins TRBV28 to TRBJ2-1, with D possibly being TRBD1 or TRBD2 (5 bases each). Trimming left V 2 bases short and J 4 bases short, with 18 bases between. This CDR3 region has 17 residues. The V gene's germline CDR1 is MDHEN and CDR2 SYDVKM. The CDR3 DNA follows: TGTGCCAGCAGTTTAAAGGTCGGGACCCTAACATACAATGAGCAGTTCTTC. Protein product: CASSLKVGTLTYNEQFF.

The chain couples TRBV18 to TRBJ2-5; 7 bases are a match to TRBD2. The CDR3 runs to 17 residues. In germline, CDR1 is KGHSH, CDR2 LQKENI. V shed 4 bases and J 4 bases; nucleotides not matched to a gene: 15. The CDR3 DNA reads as TGTGCCAGCTCACAGACTCGGGCGGGAGCTATCGGAGAGACCCAGTACTTC. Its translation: CASSQTRAGAIGETQYF. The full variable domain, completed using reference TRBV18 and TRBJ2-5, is NAGVMQNPRHLVRRRGQEARLRCSPMKGHSHVYWYRQLPEEGLKFMVYLQKENIIDESGMPKERFSAEFPKEGPSILRIQQVVRGDSAAYFCASSQTRAGAIGETQYFGPGTRLLVL.

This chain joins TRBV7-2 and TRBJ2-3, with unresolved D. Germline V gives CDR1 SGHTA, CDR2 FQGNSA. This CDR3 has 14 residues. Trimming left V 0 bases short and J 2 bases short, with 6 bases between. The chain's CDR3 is CASSLAGPTDTQYF. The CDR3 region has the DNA TGTGCCAGCAGCTTAGCCGGCCCCACAGATACGCAGTATTTT.

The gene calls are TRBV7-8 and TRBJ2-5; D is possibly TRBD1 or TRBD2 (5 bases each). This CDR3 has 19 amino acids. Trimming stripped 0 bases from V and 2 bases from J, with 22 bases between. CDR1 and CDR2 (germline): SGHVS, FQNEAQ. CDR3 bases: TGTGCCAGCAGCTTAGCGGGAGAAGGGGCTTCATGGTTACAAGAGACCCAGTACTTC. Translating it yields CASSLAGEGASWLQETQYF. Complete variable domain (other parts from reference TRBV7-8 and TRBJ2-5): GAGVSQSPRYKVAKRGQDVALRCDPISGHVSLFWYQQALGQGPEFLTYFQNEAQLDKSGLPSDRFFAERPEGSVSTLKIQRTQQEDSAVYLCASSLAGEGASWLQETQYFGPGTRLLVL.

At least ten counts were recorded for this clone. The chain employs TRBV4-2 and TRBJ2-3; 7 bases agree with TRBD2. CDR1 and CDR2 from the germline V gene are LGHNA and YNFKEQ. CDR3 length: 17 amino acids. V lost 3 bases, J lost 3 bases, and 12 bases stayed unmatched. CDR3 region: CASSQAQTGGRTDTQYF. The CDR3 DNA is TGTGCCAGCAGCCAGGCCCAAACCGGGGGGAGGACAGATACGCAGTATTTT.

The CDR3 is CASRTGDYNEQFF. DNA of the CDR3: TGTGCCAGCAGGACCGGTGACTACAATGAGCAGTTCTTC. This rearrangement joins TRBV27 to TRBJ2-1, with unresolved D. The CDR3 extends over 13 amino acids. The germline CDR1 and CDR2 sequences are MNHEY and SMNVEV (reference sequence). Trimming took 6 bases from V and 3 from J, leaving 9 bases between them.

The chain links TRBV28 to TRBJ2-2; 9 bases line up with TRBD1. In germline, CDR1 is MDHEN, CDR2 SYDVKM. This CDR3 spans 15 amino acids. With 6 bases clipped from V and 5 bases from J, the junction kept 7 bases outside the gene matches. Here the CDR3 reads CASSSGTGRTGELFF. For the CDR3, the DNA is TGTGCCAGCAGCTCCGGGACAGGGCGGACCGGGGAGCTGTTTTTT.

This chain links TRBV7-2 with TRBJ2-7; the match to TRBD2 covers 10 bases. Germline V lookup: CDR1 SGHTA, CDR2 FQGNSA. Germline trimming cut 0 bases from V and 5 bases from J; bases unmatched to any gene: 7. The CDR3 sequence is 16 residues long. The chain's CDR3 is CASSLAGLAGEDEQYF. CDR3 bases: TGTGCCAGCAGCTTAGCGGGTCTAGCGGGAGAGGACGAGCAGTACTTC.

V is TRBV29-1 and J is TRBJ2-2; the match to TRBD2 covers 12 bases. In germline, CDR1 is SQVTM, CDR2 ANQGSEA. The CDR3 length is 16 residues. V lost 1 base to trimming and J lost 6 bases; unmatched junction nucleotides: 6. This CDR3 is CSVEAGLAGYPGELFF. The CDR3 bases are TGCAGCGTTGAAGCCGGACTAGCGGGATACCCCGGGGAGCTGTTTTTT.

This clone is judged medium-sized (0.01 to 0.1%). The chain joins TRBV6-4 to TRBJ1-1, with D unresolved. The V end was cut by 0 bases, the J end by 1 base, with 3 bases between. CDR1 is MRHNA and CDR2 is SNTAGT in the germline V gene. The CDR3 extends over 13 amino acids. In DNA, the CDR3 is TGTGCCAGCAGTGACTCACAGAACACTGAAGCTTTCTTT. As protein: CASSDSQNTEAFF.

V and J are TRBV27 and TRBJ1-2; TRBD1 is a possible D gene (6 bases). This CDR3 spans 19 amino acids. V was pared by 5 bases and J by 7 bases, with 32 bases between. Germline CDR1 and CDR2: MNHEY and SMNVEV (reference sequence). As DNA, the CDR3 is TGTGCCAGCAGTCCGCACGCGATTTGGTCGTCGGGGGCGGCTTCTGGCTACACCTTC. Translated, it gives CASSPHAIWSSGAASGYTF.

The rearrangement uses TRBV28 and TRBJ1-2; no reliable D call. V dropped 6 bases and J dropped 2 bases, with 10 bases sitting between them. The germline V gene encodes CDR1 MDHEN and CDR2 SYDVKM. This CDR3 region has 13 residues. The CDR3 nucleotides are TGTGCCAGCAGCCGGGCTGCAAACTATGGCTACACCTTC. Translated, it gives CASSRAANYGYTF.

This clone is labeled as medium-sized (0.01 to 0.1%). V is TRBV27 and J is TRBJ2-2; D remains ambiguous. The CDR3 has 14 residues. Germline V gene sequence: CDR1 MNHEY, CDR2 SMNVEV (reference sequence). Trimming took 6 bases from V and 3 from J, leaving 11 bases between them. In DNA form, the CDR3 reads TGTGCCAGCAGCTACGGACCGTACACCGGGGAGCTGTTTTTT. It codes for CASSYGPYTGELFF.

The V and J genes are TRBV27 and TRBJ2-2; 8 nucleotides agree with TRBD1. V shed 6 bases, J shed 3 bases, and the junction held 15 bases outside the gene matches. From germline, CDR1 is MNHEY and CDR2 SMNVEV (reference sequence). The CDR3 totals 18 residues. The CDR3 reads CASSDDAGGRVYTGELFF. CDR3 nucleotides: TGTGCCAGCAGCGATGACGCAGGGGGCAGAGTGTACACCGGGGAGCTGTTTTTT.

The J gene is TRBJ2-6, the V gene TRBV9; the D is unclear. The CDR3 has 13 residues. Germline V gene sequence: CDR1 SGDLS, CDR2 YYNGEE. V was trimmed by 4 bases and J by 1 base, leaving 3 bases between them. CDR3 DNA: TGTGCCAGCAGCACGTCTGGGGCCAACGTCCTGACTTTC. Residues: CASSTSGANVLTF.